Listed here are 2 T cell receptor beta chains from one sample, sequenced in a study of cytomegalovirus exposure and HLA in healthy donors. The PCR made use of 60 Vbeta and 13 Jbeta primers. The assay was immunoSEQ multiplex PCR, and TCRdb's table has in-frame clones only and misses some. The sample shows about 98,000 clones, less than 70% of them seen only once. Sample: PBMCs. The receptors were sampled from a female donor in good health and CMV-seronegative.

The rearrangement uses TRBV19 and TRBJ1-2; a possible D gene is TRBD1 (6 bases). Trimming removed 1 base at V and 4 bases at J, with 10 bases between. CDR1 is LNHDA and CDR2 is SQIVND in the germline V gene (reference sequence). This CDR3 region has 14 residues. The CDR3 reads CASSIAPQGYGYTF. Here the CDR3 DNA reads TGTGCCAGTAGTATAGCACCACAGGGCTATGGCTACACCTTC.

The V and J genes are TRBV7-2 and TRBJ1-4; TRBD1 matches at 10 bases. The CDR3 consists of 14 residues. V dropped 5 bases and J dropped 5; count of bases not matched to a gene: 2. CDR1 is SGHTA and CDR2 is FQGNSA in the germline V gene. The CDR3 sequence is CASSVGQGNEKLFF. In DNA, the CDR3 is TGTGCCAGCAGCGTGGGACAGGGGAATGAAAAACTGTTTTTT.